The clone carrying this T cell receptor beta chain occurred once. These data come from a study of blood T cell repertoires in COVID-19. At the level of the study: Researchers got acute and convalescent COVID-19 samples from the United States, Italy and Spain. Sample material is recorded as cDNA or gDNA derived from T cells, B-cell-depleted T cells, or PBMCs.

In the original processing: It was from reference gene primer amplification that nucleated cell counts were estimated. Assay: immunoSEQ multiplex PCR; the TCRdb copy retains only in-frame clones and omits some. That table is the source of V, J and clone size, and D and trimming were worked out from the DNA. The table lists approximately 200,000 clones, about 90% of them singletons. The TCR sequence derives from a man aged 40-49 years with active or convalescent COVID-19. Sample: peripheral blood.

CDR3 sequence reads: CARSFTTSGIRNEQFF. The CDR3 region has the DNA TGTGCCAGAAGCTTCACAACTAGCGGGATTAGAAATGAGCAGTTCTTC. This rearrangement joins TRBV5-3 to TRBJ2-1, with TRBD2 matching over 10 bases. TRBV5-3 falls under the ORF class, with uncertain function. CDR3 length equals 16 residues. V lost 2 bases, J lost 7 bases, and 9 bases stayed unmatched.